Shown below are 13 T cell receptor beta chains from a single sample sequenced in a study of persistence of HIV-infected CD4 T cells. An overlapping HIV-1 Gag peptide pool stimulated these cells at 0.75 to 1 ug/peptide/mL. CD4+ T cells upregulating both CD40 ligand and CD69 were sorted as responding cells. Sequencing used immunoSEQ version 4 in survey mode. The method was immunoSEQ multiplex PCR; TCRdb's version includes in-frame clones alone and lacks a portion of them. The repertoire holds 25,000 to 35,000 clones, with roughly 70% as singletons. Their antigen targets remain unknown. This material consisted of CD4+ T cells sorted from PBMCs after approximately 20-hour stimulation, taken from a patient who received antiretroviral therapy. Every receptor here comes from an adult man with HIV who was CMV-seropositive.

This chain uses TRBV25-1 with TRBJ2-1; D possibly corresponds to TRBD2 (5 bases). V dropped 3 bases and J dropped 3 bases, with 9 bases sitting between them. The CDR3 contains 14 residues. Germline CDR1 is MGHDK and CDR2 is SYGVNS. The DNA for the CDR3 is TGTGCCAGCAGTGATTCGAGGGTCTACAATGAGCAGTTCTTC. This sequence encodes CASSDSRVYNEQFF.

CDR3 nucleotides: TGTGCCAGCAGTTACGTGGGTGGCAATCAGCCCCAGCATTTT. This encodes CASSYVGGNQPQHF. The J gene is TRBJ1-5, the V gene TRBV6-6; D gene unclear. Germline loops: CDR1 MNHNY, CDR2 SVGAGI (reference sequence). There are 14 residues in the CDR3. V lost 2 bases and J 2 bases, leaving 7 bases between the germline ends.

The V gene is TRBV5-6, the J gene TRBJ1-1; no reliable D call. The CDR3 sequence is 14 residues long. Between the trimmed V and J ends, which lost 2 bases and 11 bases, there was a span of 19 bases. CDR1 is SGHDT, CDR2 YYEEEE, per germline. CDR3 residues: CASSFKSGVSVAFF. DNA of the CDR3: TGTGCCAGCAGCTTCAAGTCCGGAGTATCTGTGGCTTTCTTT. The full variable domain, rest sourced from reference TRBV5-6 and TRBJ1-1, is DAGVTQSPTHLIKTRGQQVTLRCSPKSGHDTVSWYQQALGQGPQFIFQYYEEEERQRGNFPDRFSGHQFPNYSSELNVNALLLGDSALYLCASSFKSGVSVAFFGQGTRLTVV.

The chain is built from TRBV15 and TRBJ2-7; D tentatively reads TRBD1 or TRBD2 (5 bases each). Germline CDR1 reads LNHNV; CDR2 reads YYDKDF (reference sequence). CDR3 size: 15 residues. V was trimmed by 0 bases and J by 3 bases, leaving 12 bases between them. As DNA, the CDR3 is TGTGCCACCAGCAGAGAACCCGGGGCAGACTACGAGCAGTACTTC. This translates into CATSREPGADYEQYF.

The genes are TRBV3-1 (or the pseudogene TRBV3-2) and TRBJ2-7; the D gene is possibly TRBD1 (5 bases). In germline, CDR1 is LGHDT, CDR2 YNNKEL (reference sequence). Deletions cut 0 bases from V and 3 bases from J, with 9 bases between. The CDR3 sequence is 14 residues long. The CDR3 reads CASSQEPRVYEQYF. CDR3 sequence (DNA): TGTGCCAGCAGCCAAGAGCCCAGGGTCTACGAGCAGTACTTC.

The rearrangement joins TRBV4-2 to TRBJ2-1; weak D call: TRBD1 (5 bases). In germline, CDR1 is LGHNA, CDR2 YNFKEQ. Trimming left V 0 bases short and J 0 bases short, with 12 bases between. The CDR3 totals 17 residues. The CDR3, as DNA: TGTGCCAGCAGCCAAGATCATCAGGGTAGCTCCTACAATGAGCAGTTCTTC. This gives the protein CASSQDHQGSSYNEQFF.

This clone was counted only a few times. The identical CDR3 is also encoded by other nucleotide sequences in the sample. V is TRBV15 and J is TRBJ2-7; a possible D gene is TRBD1 (6 bases). Germline CDR1 reads LNHNV; CDR2 reads YYDKDF (reference sequence). V lost 5 bases and J lost 0, with 11 bases in between. This CDR3 is built from 14 residues. CDR3 loop: CATSPDRTSYEQYF. CDR3 DNA sequence: TGTGCCACCAGCCCAGACAGGACCTCCTACGAGCAGTACTTC.

The chain couples TRBV13 to TRBJ2-7; D is undetermined. Germline CDR1 reads PRHDT; CDR2 reads FYEKMQ (reference sequence). The ends were cut back, 6 bases at V and 4 bases at J, with 13 bases in the middle. The CDR3 extends over 13 amino acids. The CDR3 DNA is TGTGCCAGCAGTCCTCAGATGGAGTACGAGCAGTACTTC. Translated: CASSPQMEYEQYF.

This clone came up once. The chain employs TRBV18 and TRBJ2-7, with D maybe TRBD2 (5 bases). CDR3 length equals 12 residues. The germline V gene has CDR1 KGHSH and CDR2 LQKENI. V lost 2 bases to trimming and J lost 5 bases, with 7 bases between them. Written as DNA, the CDR3 is TGTGCCAGCTCACCAGCCGGGAACGAGCAGTACTTC. Its translation is CASSPAGNEQYF.

This clone was recorded only once. This chain joins TRBV7-9 and TRBJ1-2; D call uncertain. Trimming left V 5 bases short and J 4 bases short, with 8 bases between. CDR3 length: 12 residues. Germline V gene lookup returns CDR1 SEHNR and CDR2 FQNEAQ (reference sequence). The CDR3 DNA is TGTGCCAGCAGCCCCGGGATCTATGGCTACACCTTC. It is translated as CASSPGIYGYTF.

The rearrangement joins TRBV28 to TRBJ2-1; TRBD2 matches at 11 bases. The CDR3 sequence is 17 residues long. CDR1 and CDR2 from the germline V gene are MDHEN and SYDVKM. V gave up 5 bases and J gave up 6 bases; unmatched junction bases: 12. The DNA for the CDR3 is TGTGCCAGCAGTCACCACCTACTAGCGGGGGTGGTCAATGAGCAGTTCTTC. This codes for CASSHHLLAGVVNEQFF.

The V call is TRBV9, the J call TRBJ1-4; a possible D gene is TRBD1 (6 bases). V dropped 4 bases and J dropped 4 bases, with 14 bases sitting between them. Germline CDR1 is SGDLS and CDR2 is YYNGEE. The length of the CDR3 is 15 residues. The chain's CDR3 is CASSSDRLINEKLFF. The CDR3 coding sequence is TGTGCCAGCAGCTCCGACAGGTTAATTAATGAAAAACTGTTTTTT.

The chain combines TRBV2 with TRBJ1-5; 12 bases agree with TRBD1. This CDR3 spans 15 amino acids. The V and J ends lost 4 bases and 7 bases, in that order; junction bases with no gene match: 5. The germline CDR1 and CDR2 sequences are SNHLY and FYNNEI. The CDR3 DNA follows: TGTGCCAGCAGTGGGGGACAGGGGGCCGGGCAGCCCCAGCATTTT. This sequence encodes CASSGGQGAGQPQHF.